This TCR beta chain was obtained from a study of shared clonotypes between healthy human individuals (dated by TCRdb to 2019 to 2021). With regard to the full study: The cohort comprised a couple of women and three men aged 18 to 49 years. For each donor, CD4 naive and CD4 memory were each given three plates, CD8 naive was given two plates, and CD8 memory was given one plate. To estimate repertoire size and how much clonotypes are shared between individuals, the study performed deep sequencing of blood TCR repertoires from a few healthy adults. Libraries were prepared and TCR repertoires were sequenced by different laboratories using diverse techniques, in order to increase sequencing depth and limit assay-specific biases. Each donor's leukapheresis produced roughly between roughly 0.85 and 10 billion PBMCs.

For the CD8 naive samples, CD45RO-negative cells were positively selected for CCR7, yielding a CD45RA+CCR7+ population from which TemRA cells were excluded. The donors were healthy, HIV-negative adults who had no recently reported acute infections or vaccinations. Only Caucasian adults living in Nashville, Tennessee, USA were represented among the donors. Blood was obtained by leukapheresis, after which PBMCs were separated by Ficoll-Histopaque density gradient centrifugation and cryopreserved in liquid nitrogen vapor phase. Analytical flow cytometry was used to check the purity and quantity of each magnetically sorted T cell population. From each sorted fraction, genomic DNA was isolated and quantified by UV absorbance on a Nanodrop 2000c. Sequences MNHEY (CDR1) and SVGAGI (CDR2) are obtained from the germline V gene. The CDR3, cysteine through phenylalanine, is 15 amino acids long. The read is trimmed to its CDR3 DNA, 45 bases read in frame from base 1. Compared with germline, V lacks 2 bases and J lacks 6 bases; bases without a gene match: 4.

Turning to this clone: The antigen it binds to is not known. Base qualities are not at hand, and no much larger clone is one base apart.

Points the paper makes about the study in general: Pairwise subsampling led to the expectation that sequencing depth would affect the degree of clonotype sharing among donors. Compared with non-shared clonotypes, the clonotypes found in all four sorted-subset donors had higher generation probabilities. The small number of donors limited the genetic and exposure-history diversity represented. Approximately 4.8% of naive CD4, 3.5% of naive CD8, 2.3% of memory CD4, and about 0.4% of memory CD8 clonotypes were shared across four donors. Incomplete sequencing was indicated by rarefaction of sorted-subset datasets, despite the large sequencing depth. Naive subsets generally had larger estimated clonotype richness than memory subsets did. Sampling was restricted to blood, and TCR repertoires in tissues likely differ from the TCR repertoires found in blood.

TCR CDR3 regions were amplified from genomic DNA by multiplex PCR using the deep immunoSEQ assay. Extracted genomic DNA from each cell subset was spread evenly across all wells of several immunoSEQ 96-well plates, with each plate serving as a replicate. For sorted subsets, each replicate PCR was loaded with about 0.2 ug genomic DNA, equivalent to 30,000 or so T cell genomes. The purified libraries were quantified using a Qubit 3.0 fluorometer, sized with a Bioanalyzer 2100, and then quantified again using the KAPA Library Quantification kit. Each immunoSEQ 96-well plate was sequenced on its own single-read 150-cycle Illumina NextSeq 550 flow cell. In the original analysis: Because only junctional sequences without quality scores were contained in the immunoSEQ output, filtering matching that applied to full-length reads could not be performed. To assign V/J genes and CDR3, sequences were annotated using PyIR, a Python wrapper for IgBLAST v1.9, with IMGT germline references. Any read was removed if the V/J assignment was weak (E-value above 1e-6), the CDR3 was missing, or the read contained stop codons, out-of-frame junctions, or ambiguous translated residues. V3J clonotypes were defined by identical inferred V gene, J gene, and CDR3 amino acid sequence. To compute the percentage overlap between repertoires, the number of shared unique clonotypes was divided by the size of the smaller repertoire. Richness of each repertoire was evaluated using RTK rarefaction, the Chao1 estimator, and Recon v2.1 estimates of unobserved clonotypes. Generation probabilities were computed with OLGA for all TCRbeta clonotypes obtained by the gDNA method from a handful of donors. Not all clones reach the TCRdb copy of this immuneACCESS table, which keeps in-frame sequences only. Checked studies attribute under half of the gap to unresolved V genes and leave the rest unexplained. The DNA gave D and trimming, while V, J and clone size come from that table. The sample table holds about 580,000 clones, of which more than 95% were seen once. Approximately 0.33% of the sample is taken by the ten largest.

The origin of this receptor is a man aged 30 to 45 in good health. The sequence joins TRBV6-5 to TRBJ1-5; TRBD1 lines up with 10 middle nucleotides. The sequenced sample was naive CD8+ T cells sorted from blood. The sample's cell subset or site, from its label and the paper: CD45RA+CCR7+. The DNA sequence is given as TGTGCCAGCAGTTACGGACAGGGGGGAGGTCAGCCCCAGCATTTT. It translates as CASSYGQGGGQPQHF.